The present TCR beta chain was sequenced within a study of OX40 agonist ivuxolimab in advanced cancers. Overall study context: Three patients, one with hepatocellular carcinoma and two with cutaneous melanoma, responded partially. Notes on the study in general: Both blood CD4+ and CD8+ T cells showed clonal growth by week 6 at 0.1 to 3.0 mg/kg. Expansion of clones was among the lowest in partial responders at 0.1-3.0 mg/kg. Also present in some nonresponders was a low level of normalized T-cell clonal expansion.

On this clone: Its antigen is unknown.

The repertoire was sequenced with immunoSEQ multiplex PCR; TCRdb's copy has only in-frame clones and lacks some. The sample records about 82,000 clones, 75% to 90% being singletons. Germline-derived CDR1 and CDR2 are MNHNS and SASEGT. V shed 6 bases and J 3 bases; nucleotides not matched to a gene: 10. This CDR3 is 15 amino acids long. This specimen consisted of CD4+ or CD8+ T cells sorted from blood, obtained in a trial of the OX40 agonist ivuxolimab. The J gene is TRBJ2-7, the V gene TRBV6-1, with 8 positions matching TRBD1. The sequence was obtained from an adult with an advanced solid tumor such as melanoma, head and neck, liver or kidney cancer. This chain's CDR3 is CASSLRGGTGYEQYF. CDR3 coding DNA: TGTGCCAGCAGCCTCAGGGGCGGGACAGGCTACGAGCAGTACTTC.